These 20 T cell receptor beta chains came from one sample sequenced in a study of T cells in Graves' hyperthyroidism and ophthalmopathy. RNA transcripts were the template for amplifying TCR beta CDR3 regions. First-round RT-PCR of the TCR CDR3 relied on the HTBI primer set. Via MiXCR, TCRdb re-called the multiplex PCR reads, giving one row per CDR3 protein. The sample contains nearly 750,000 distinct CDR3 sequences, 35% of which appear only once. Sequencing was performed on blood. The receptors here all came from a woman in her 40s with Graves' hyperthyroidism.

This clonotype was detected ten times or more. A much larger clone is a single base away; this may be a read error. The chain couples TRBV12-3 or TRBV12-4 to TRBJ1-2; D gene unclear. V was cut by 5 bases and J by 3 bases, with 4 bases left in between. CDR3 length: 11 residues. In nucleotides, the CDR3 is TGTGCCAGCAGTCAAGACTATGGCTACACCTTC. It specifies CASSQDYGYTF.

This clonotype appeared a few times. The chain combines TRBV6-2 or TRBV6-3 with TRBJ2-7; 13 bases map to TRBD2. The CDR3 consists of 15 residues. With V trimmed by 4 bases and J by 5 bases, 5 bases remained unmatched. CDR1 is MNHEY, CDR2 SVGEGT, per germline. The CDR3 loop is CASSSGLAGINEQYF. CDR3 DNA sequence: TGTGCCAGCAGTTCGGGACTAGCGGGAATCAACGAGCAGTACTTC.

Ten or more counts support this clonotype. The CDR3 reads CASSRGEGYGYTF. CDR3 DNA sequence: TGTGCCAGCAGTAGGGGGGAGGGTTACGGCTACACCTTC. The chain carries TRBV7-2 and TRBJ1-2, with D perhaps TRBD1 (6 bases). There are 13 residues in the CDR3. Trimming cost V 6 bases and J 8 bases, with 16 bases left between them. Looked up from germline, CDR1 is SGHTA and CDR2 is FQGNSA.

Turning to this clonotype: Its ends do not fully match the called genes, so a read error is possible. CDR3 bases: TGTGCCAGCAACTTGGCTGCTCGGAGGAGACGAGATGGCTACACCTTC. Translating gives CASNLAARRRRDGYTF. The chain recombines TRBV5-4 with TRBJ1-2; D remains unclear. The CDR3 is 16 residues long. Germline V gene data show CDR1 as SGHNT and CDR2 as YYREEE (reference sequence).

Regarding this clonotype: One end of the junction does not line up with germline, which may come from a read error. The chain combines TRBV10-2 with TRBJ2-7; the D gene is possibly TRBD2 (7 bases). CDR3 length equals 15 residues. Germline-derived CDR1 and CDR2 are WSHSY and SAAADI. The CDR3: CASRGPGLVLYEQYF. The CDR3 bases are TGTGCCAGCAGGGGACCCGGACTAGTTCTCTACGAGCAGTACTTC.

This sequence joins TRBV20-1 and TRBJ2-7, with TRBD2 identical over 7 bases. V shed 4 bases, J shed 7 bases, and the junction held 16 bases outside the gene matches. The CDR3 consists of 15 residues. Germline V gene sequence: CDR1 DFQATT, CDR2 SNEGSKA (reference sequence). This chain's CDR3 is CSATFGGRAFGEQYF. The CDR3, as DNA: TGCAGTGCTACCTTCGGGGGGAGGGCCTTTGGGGAGCAGTACTTC.

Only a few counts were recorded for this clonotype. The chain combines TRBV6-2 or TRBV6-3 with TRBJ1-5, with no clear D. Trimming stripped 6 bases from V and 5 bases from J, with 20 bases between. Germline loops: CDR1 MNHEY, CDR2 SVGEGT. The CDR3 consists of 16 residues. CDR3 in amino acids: CASRPLNTLTHQPQHF. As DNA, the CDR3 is TGTGCCAGCAGACCTCTCAACACCCTTACCCATCAGCCCCAGCATTTT.

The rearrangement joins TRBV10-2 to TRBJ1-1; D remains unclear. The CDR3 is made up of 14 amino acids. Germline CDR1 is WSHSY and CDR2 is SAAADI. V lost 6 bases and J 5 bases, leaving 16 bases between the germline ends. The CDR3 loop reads CASRASNRYTEAFF. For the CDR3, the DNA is TGCGCCAGCAGGGCCAGTAACCGTTATACTGAAGCTTTCTTT.

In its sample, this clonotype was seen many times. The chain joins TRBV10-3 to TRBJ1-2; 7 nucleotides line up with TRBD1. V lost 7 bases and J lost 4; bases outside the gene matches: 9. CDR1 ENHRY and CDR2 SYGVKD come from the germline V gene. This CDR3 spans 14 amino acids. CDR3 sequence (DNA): TGTGCCATCACCCGACAGGGAGGGAGCTATGGCTACACCTTC. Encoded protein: CAITRQGGSYGYTF.

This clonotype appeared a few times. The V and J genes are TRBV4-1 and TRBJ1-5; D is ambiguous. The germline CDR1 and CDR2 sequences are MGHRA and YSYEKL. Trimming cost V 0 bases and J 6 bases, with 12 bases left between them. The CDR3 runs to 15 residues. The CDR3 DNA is TGCGCCAGCAGCCAAGATATAGGTGGCGCTCAGCCCCAGCATTTT. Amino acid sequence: CASSQDIGGAQPQHF.

The CDR3 coding sequence is TGTGCCAGCAAAAAAGATATAAGGAGCTCCTACGAGCAGTACTTC. It yields the protein CASKKDIRSSYEQYF. The V gene is TRBV10-3, the J gene TRBJ2-7; D unclear. Trimming removed 10 bases at V and 0 bases at J, with 19 bases between. Germline CDR1 and CDR2: ENHRY and SYGVKD. The CDR3 has 15 residues.

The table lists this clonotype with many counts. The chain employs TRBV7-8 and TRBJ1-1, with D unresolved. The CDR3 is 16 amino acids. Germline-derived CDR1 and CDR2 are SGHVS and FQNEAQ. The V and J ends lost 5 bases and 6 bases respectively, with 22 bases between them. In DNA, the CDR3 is TGTGCCAGCAGCCCGCTCGGGGAAGGAGGGTCGGCTGAAGCTTTCTTT. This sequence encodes CASSPLGEGGSAEAFF.

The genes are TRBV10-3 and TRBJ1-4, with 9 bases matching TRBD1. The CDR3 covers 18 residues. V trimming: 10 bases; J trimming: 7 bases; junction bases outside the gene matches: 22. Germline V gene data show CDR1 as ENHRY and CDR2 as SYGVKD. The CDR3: CASAQFRDRASRVEKLFF. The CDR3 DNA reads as TGTGCCAGCGCCCAGTTCCGGGACAGGGCTAGCCGTGTTGAAAAACTGTTTTTT.

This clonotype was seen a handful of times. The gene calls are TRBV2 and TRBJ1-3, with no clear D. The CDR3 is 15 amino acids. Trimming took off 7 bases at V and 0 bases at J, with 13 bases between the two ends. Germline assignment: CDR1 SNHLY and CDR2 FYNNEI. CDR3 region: CASTHKPNSGNTIYF. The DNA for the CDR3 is TGTGCCAGCACCCACAAACCTAACTCTGGAAACACCATATATTTT.

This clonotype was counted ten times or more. The DNA for the CDR3 is TGTGCCAGCAGCGATCAGACAGGGGGCTTCGACACCATATATTTT. Its translation is CASSDQTGGFDTIYF. This chain uses TRBV7-8 with TRBJ1-3, with 10 bases that match TRBD1. The CDR3 runs 15 residues. J gave up 8 bases and V 5 bases, and 9 bases lay outside the gene matches. Germline CDR1 SGHVS, CDR2 FQNEAQ.

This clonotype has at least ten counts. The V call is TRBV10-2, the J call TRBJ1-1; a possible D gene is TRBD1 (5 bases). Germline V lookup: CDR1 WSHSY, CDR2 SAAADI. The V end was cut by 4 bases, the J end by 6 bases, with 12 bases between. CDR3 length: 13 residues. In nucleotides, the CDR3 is TGCGCCAGCAGTGGGGGGGTTTCCCCTGAAGCTTTCTTT. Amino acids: CASSGGVSPEAFF.

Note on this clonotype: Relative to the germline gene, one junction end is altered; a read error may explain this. Here the CDR3 reads CASSPDFGRIYGQYF. As DNA, the CDR3 is TGTGCCAGCAGTCCAGACTTTGGACGGATCTACGGGCAGTACTTC. The chain joins TRBV7-2 to TRBJ2-7; D not resolved. CDR3 length equals 15 residues. Germline CDR1 SGHTA, CDR2 FQGNSA.

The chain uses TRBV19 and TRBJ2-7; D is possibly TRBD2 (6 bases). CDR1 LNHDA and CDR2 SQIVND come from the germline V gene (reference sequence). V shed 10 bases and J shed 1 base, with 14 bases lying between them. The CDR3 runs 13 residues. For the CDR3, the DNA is TGTGCCACTCAAAGGGACTCTTCCTACGAGCAGTACTTC. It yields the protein CATQRDSSYEQYF.

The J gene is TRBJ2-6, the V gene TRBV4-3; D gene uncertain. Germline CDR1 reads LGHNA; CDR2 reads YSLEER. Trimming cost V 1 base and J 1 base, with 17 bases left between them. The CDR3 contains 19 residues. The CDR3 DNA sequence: TGCGCCAGCAGCCAAGTATTCCAGGCAGACCCTTCTGGGGCCAACGTCCTGACTTTC. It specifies CASSQVFQADPSGANVLTF.

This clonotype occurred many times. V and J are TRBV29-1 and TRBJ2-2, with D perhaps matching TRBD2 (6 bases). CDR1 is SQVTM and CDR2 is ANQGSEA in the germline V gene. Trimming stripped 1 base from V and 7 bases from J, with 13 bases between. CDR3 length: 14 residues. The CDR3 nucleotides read TGCAGCGTTGAAGGCGGGGTGGAACGCGGGGAGCTGTTTTTT. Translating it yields CSVEGGVERGELFF.